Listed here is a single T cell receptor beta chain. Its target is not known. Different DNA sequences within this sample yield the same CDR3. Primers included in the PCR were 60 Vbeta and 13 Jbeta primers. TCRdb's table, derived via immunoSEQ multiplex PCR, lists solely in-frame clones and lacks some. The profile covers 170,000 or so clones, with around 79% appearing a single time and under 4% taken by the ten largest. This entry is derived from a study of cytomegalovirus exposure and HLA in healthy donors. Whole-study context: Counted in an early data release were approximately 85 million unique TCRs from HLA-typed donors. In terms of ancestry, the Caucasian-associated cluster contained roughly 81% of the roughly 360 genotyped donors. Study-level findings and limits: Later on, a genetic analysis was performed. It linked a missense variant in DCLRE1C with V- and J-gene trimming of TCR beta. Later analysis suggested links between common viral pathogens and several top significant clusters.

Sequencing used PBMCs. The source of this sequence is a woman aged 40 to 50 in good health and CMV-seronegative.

As DNA, the CDR3 is TGTGCCAGCAGCATGGGACTAGCGGGGGGAACCGGGGAGCTGTTTTTT. Translation: CASSMGLAGGTGELFF. The V call is TRBV5-4, the J call TRBJ2-2; the match to TRBD2 covers 15 bases. The CDR3 loop spans 16 amino acids. V gave up 4 bases and J gave up 5 bases; unmatched junction bases: 3. CDR1 SGHNT and CDR2 YYREEE come from the germline V gene (reference sequence).